Listed here is a single TCR beta chain. Its antigen remains unknown. The sample originates from a study of T cell responses to AZD1222 COVID-19 vaccine. Looking at the study overall: Recipients boosted at about 4 weeks or about 12 weeks are pooled.

Using immunoSEQ multiplex PCR, the repertoire was profiled, and TCRdb retains in-frame clones only, with some absent. The profile covers about 120,000 clones, with just under 90% appearing a single time and about 4.5% taken by the ten largest. Study results and caveats: Clonal diversity was possibly underestimated, and white British individuals and females predominated among donors. At study baseline, merely six AZD1222 recipients were seropositive. Among spike-specific TCRs, nearly half reportedly target unmutated variant regions.

Sequencing used peripheral blood, obtained on day 0 of AZD1222 vaccination. This TCR derives from an adult in good health.

The CDR3 reads CASSGDSGDTQYF. The CDR3 DNA reads TGTGCCAGCAGCGGCGATAGCGGGGACACGCAGTATTTT. The chain carries TRBV5-6 and TRBJ2-3; 8 bases align to TRBD2. The V gene end was trimmed by 4 bases and the J gene end by 9 bases; junction bases not matched to a gene: 7. This CDR3 comprises 13 residues. CDR1 SGHDT and CDR2 YYEEEE come from the germline V gene.